What follows are 9 T cell receptor beta chains derived from one specimen sequenced in a study of metastatic and nonmetastatic thyroid tumors. Patients had received no treatment of any kind before thyroid surgery. TCRdb called clones again from the PCR reads with MiXCR. The data hold some 15,000 clones, with around 3.6% observed a single time. Sequenced input: tumor tissue. Every receptor here comes from a female donor with papillary thyroid cancer or a benign thyroid nodule (not recorded which). Some clones in this sample may be carry-over from other donors' samples.

This clone turned up a few times. V gene TRBV5-1 combines with J gene TRBJ2-2; 8 positions agree with TRBD2. This CDR3 spans 16 amino acids. V shed 4 bases, J shed 0 bases, and the junction held 5 bases outside the gene matches. In germline, CDR1 is SGHRS, CDR2 YFSETQ. CDR3 residues: CASSPGGRPNTGELFF. DNA for the CDR3: TGCGCCAGCAGCCCGGGCGGGAGGCCGAACACCGGGGAGCTGTTTTTT.

By its share, this clone is medium-sized. The CDR3 DNA is TGTGCCAGTGGACTAGCGGGGCAAGAGACCCAGTACTTC. Translation: CASGLAGQETQYF. The chain employs TRBV19 and TRBJ2-5; TRBD2 matches 12 bases. The trim removed 8 bases at V and 2 bases at J, leaving 0 bases unmatched. Per germline, CDR1 LNHDA and CDR2 SQIVND (reference sequence). This CDR3 has 13 amino acids.

This clone came up many times. The rearrangement links TRBV24-1 to TRBJ1-1; 10 bases align to TRBD1. The V gene end was trimmed by 4 bases and the J gene end by 11 bases; junction bases not matched to a gene: 9. The germline gives CDR1 KGHDR, CDR2 SFDVKD. There are 14 residues in the CDR3. CDR3 in amino acids: CATSDAGTGAFAFF. In DNA form, the CDR3 reads TGTGCCACCAGTGACGCTGGGACAGGGGCTTTCGCTTTCTTT.

Only a few counts were recorded for this clone. This chain joins TRBV7-9 and TRBJ1-2; no reliable D call. Trimming stripped 1 base from V and 5 bases from J, with 8 bases between. The CDR3 covers 13 residues. Germline lookup yields CDR1 SEHNR and CDR2 FQNEAQ (reference sequence). CDR3 nucleotides: TGTGCCAGCAGCTTAGGGAGAGGTTATGGCTACACCTTC. Translation: CASSLGRGYGYTF.

This rearrangement joins TRBV19 to TRBJ1-1; D is unresolved. The CDR3 consists of 15 residues. V dropped 3 bases and J dropped 0 bases, with 11 bases sitting between them. Germline loops: CDR1 LNHDA, CDR2 SQIVND (reference sequence). CDR3 in DNA: TGTGCCAGTAGTATCACCGGGCGAATGAACACTGAAGCTTTCTTT. Residues: CASSITGRMNTEAFF.

This clone turned up a few times. The gene calls are TRBV12-3 or TRBV12-4 and TRBJ2-7, with D unclear. The CDR3 runs to 13 residues. The V end was cut by 6 bases, the J end by 5 bases, with 14 bases between. The DNA for the CDR3 is TGTGCCAGCAGCCTCAGTCAGTCTAACGAGCAGTACTTC. It translates to CASSLSQSNEQYF.

This clone was recorded a few times. The genes are TRBV20-1 and TRBJ2-5; D ambiguous. The CDR3 consists of 12 residues. The ends were cut back, 4 bases at V and 2 bases at J, with 8 bases in the middle. Germline V gene lookup returns CDR1 DFQATT and CDR2 SNEGSKA (reference sequence). CDR3 bases: TGCAGTGCTATCACAGAACAAGAGACCCAGTACTTC. This sequence encodes CSAITEQETQYF.

The rearrangement links TRBV6-1 to TRBJ2-7; 7 bases align to TRBD2. V lost 2 bases, J lost 5 bases, and 9 bases stayed unmatched. From germline, CDR1 is MNHNS and CDR2 SASEGT. The CDR3 runs to 15 residues. CDR3 loop: CASSEWSGGSHEQYF. The CDR3 region has the DNA TGTGCCAGCAGTGAATGGTCAGGCGGGAGCCACGAGCAGTACTTC.

This clone was detected ten times or more. V gene TRBV29-1 combines with J gene TRBJ1-1; 10 nucleotides line up with TRBD1. This CDR3 is 14 amino acids long. Germline lookup yields CDR1 SQVTM and CDR2 ANQGSEA. The V and J ends lost 4 bases and 4 bases, in that order; junction bases with no gene match: 6. The CDR3 DNA follows: TGCAGCGTTGGCCCGGGACAGGGGATCACTGAAGCTTTCTTT. Translated: CSVGPGQGITEAFF.